This T cell receptor (beta chain) was identified during a study of T cell responses to AZD1222 COVID-19 vaccine. Generated by immunoSEQ multiplex PCR, the TCRdb table keeps only in-frame clones and is missing some. The data contain about 150,000 clones, about 90% of them singletons. The V end was cut by 6 bases, the J end by 7 bases, with 10 bases between. The CDR3 sequence is 13 residues long. This rearrangement joins TRBV12-3 or TRBV12-4 to TRBJ1-6; no definite D call. The source is an adult who received the AZD1222 COVID-19 vaccine. Material: peripheral blood, obtained 28 days after the second AZD1222 dose. As DNA, the CDR3 is TGTGCCAGCAGCCCCCTGTCGAATTCACCCCTCCACTTT. Protein product: CASSPLSNSPLHF.